This TCR beta chain was documented in a study of blood T cell repertoires in COVID-19. Study context: Sources were T cells, B-cell-depleted T cells, or PBMCs; the material itself was cDNA or gDNA.

In the original processing: How many nucleated cells were present was estimated from reference gene primer amplification. Data came from immunoSEQ multiplex PCR; TCRdb stores just in-frame clones and leaves some out. V and J calls and clone size come straight from that table; D and trimming were deduced from the DNA. The repertoire includes a few hundred thousand clones, around 86% of them detected once, and 3% to 4% sits in the top ten. With V trimmed by 1 base and J by 0 bases, 9 bases remained unmatched. CDR3 length: 18 amino acids. Germline CDR1 and CDR2: MNHNS and SASEGT. Participant age was roughly 18 to 95 years, and participants resided in around 24 US areas. The study assigned cohorts using participant-reported clinical history. The table lists this clone with a count of one.

Sequencing input: PBMCs or T cells enriched from blood (not recorded which). The rearrangement joins TRBV6-1 to TRBJ2-1; 7 bases are a match to TRBD2. The source is a woman between 40 and 55 years old with acute COVID-19. CDR3 in amino acids: CASSEERGPLSSYNEQFF. The CDR3 DNA reads TGTGCCAGCAGTGAAGAGCGGGGCCCACTTAGCTCCTACAATGAGCAGTTCTTC.